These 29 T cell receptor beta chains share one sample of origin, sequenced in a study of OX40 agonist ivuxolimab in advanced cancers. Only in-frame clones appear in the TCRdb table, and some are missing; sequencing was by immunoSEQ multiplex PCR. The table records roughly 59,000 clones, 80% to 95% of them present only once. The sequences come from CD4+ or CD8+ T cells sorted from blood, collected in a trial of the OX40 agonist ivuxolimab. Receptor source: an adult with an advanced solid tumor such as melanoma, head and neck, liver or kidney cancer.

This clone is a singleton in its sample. For the CDR3, the DNA is TGTGCCAGCAGCTGGGACACAACCTACGAGCAGTACTTC. This codes for CASSWDTTYEQYF. The chain recombines TRBV7-9 with TRBJ2-7; D possibly corresponds to TRBD1 (6 bases). Germline V CDR1 and CDR2: SEHNR, FQNEAQ (reference sequence). Trimming removed 4 bases from V and 2 bases from J, with 9 bases in between. This CDR3 spans 13 amino acids.

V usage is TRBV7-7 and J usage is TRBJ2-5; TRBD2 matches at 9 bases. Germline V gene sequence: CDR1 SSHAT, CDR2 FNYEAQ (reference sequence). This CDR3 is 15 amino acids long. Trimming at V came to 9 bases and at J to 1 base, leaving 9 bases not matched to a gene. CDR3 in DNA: TGTGCCAGTAGCGGGAGTGGGGGGGTCCAAGAGACCCAGTACTTC. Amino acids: CASSGSGGVQETQYF. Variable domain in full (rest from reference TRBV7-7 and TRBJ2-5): GAGVSQSPRYKVTKRGQDVTLRCDPISSHATLYWYQQALGQGPEFLTYFNYEAQPDKSGLPSDRFSAERPEGSISTLTIQRTEQRDSAMYRCASSGSGGVQETQYFGPGTRLLVL.

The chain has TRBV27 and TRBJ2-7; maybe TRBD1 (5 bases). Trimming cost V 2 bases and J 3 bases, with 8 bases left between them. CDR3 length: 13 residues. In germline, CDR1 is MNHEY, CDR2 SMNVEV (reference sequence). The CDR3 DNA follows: TGTGCCAGCAGTTTAACCAGGGTCTACGAGCAGTACTTC. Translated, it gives CASSLTRVYEQYF.

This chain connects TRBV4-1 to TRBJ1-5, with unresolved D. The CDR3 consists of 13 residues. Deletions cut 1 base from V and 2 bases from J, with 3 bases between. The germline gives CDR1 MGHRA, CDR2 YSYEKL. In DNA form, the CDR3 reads TGCGCCAGCAGCCAAGTGGGCAATCAGCCCCAGCATTTT. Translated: CASSQVGNQPQHF.

CDR3 sequence reads: CASSLASRSSNEKLFF. The DNA of the CDR3 is TGTGCCAGCAGCTTAGCAAGTAGATCATCTAATGAAAAACTGTTTTTT. The chain is built from TRBV7-6 and TRBJ1-4; unclear D gene. V lost 0 bases and J lost 3, with 11 bases in between. CDR3 length: 16 amino acids. Germline lookup yields CDR1 SGHVS and CDR2 FNYEAQ.

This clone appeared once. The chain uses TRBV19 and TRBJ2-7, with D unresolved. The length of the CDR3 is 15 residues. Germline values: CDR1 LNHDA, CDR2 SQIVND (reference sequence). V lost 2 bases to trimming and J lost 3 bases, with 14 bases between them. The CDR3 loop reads CASSINFGQFYEQYF. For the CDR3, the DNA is TGTGCCAGTAGTATAAATTTCGGGCAGTTCTACGAGCAGTACTTC.

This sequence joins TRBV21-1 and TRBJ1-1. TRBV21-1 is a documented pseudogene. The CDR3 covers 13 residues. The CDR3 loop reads CASTVLRNTEAFF. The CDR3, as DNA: TGTGCCAGCACCGTACTTAGGAACACTGAAGCTTTCTTT.

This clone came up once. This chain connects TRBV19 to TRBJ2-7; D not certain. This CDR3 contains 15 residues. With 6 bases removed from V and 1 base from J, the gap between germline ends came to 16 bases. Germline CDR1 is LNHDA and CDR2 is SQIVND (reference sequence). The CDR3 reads CASSPSAAQSYEQYF. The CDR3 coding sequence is TGTGCCAGTAGCCCCTCGGCAGCCCAATCCTACGAGCAGTACTTC.

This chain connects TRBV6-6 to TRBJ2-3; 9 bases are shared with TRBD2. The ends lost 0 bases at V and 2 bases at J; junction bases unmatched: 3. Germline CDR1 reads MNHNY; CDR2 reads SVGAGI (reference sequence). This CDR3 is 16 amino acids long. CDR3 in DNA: TGTGCCAGCAGTTACTCGACTAGCGGACACACAGATACGCAGTATTTT. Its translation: CASSYSTSGHTDTQYF.

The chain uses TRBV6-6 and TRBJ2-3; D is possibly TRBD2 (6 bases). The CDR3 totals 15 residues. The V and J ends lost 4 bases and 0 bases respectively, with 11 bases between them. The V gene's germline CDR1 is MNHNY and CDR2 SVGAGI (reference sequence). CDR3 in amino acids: CASSSKRGSTDTQYF. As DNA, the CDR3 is TGTGCCAGCAGTTCGAAACGGGGGAGCACAGATACGCAGTATTTT.

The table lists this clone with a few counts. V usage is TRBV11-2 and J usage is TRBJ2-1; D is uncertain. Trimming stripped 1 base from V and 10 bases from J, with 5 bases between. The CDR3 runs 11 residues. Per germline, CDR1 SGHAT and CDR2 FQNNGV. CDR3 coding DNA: TGTGCCAGCAGCTTAGGATCAGAGCAGTTCTTC. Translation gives CASSLGSEQFF. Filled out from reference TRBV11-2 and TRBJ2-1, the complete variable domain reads EAGVAQSPRYKIIEKRQSVAFWCNPISGHATLYWYQQILGQGPKLLIQFQNNGVVDDSQLPKDRFSAERLKGVDSTLKIQPAKLEDSAVYLCASSLGSEQFFGPGTRLTVL.

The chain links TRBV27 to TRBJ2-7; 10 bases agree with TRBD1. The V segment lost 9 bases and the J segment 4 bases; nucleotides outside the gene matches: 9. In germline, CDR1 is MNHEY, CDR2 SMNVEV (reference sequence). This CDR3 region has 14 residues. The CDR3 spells CASQTGTGVYEQYF. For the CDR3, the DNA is TGTGCCAGTCAAACCGGGACAGGGGTTTACGAGCAGTACTTC.

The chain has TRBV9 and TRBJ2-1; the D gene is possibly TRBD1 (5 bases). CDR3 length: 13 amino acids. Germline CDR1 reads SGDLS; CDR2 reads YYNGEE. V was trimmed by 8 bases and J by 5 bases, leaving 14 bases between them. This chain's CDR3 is CASGDRRDNEQFF. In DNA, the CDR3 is TGTGCCAGTGGAGACAGACGGGACAATGAGCAGTTCTTC.

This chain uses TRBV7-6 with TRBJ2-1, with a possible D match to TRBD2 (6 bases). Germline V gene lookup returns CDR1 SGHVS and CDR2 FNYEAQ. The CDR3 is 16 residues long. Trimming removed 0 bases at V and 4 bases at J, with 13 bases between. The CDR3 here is CASSLATSGGYNEQFF. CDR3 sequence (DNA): TGTGCCAGCAGCTTAGCGACGAGTGGGGGGTACAATGAGCAGTTCTTC. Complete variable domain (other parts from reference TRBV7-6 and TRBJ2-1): GAGVSQSPRYKVTKRGQDVALRCDPISGHVSLYWYRQALGQGPEFLTYFNYEAQQDKSGLPNDRFSAERPEGSISTLTIQRTEQRDSAMYRCASSLATSGGYNEQFFGPGTRLTVL.

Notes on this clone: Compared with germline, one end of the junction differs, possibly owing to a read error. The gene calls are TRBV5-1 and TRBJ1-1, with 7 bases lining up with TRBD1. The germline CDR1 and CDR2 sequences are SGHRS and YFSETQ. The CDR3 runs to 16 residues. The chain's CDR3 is CASSLGAGQSNTEAFF. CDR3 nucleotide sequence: TGTGCCAGCAGCTTGGGGGCGGGACAGTCGAACACTGAAGCTTTCTTT.

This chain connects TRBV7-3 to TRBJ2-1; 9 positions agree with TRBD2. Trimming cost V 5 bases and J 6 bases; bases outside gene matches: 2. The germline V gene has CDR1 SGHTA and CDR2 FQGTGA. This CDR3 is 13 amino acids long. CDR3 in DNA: TGTGCCAGCAGCGCTAGCGGGACCAATGAGCAGTTCTTC. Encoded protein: CASSASGTNEQFF.

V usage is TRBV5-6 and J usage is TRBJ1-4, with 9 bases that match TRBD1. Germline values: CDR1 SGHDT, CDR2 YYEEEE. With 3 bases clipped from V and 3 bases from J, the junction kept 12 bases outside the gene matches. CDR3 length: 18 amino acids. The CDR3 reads CASSYHPDRGSANEKLFF. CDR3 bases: TGTGCCAGCAGCTACCACCCAGACAGGGGGTCGGCTAATGAAAAACTGTTTTTT. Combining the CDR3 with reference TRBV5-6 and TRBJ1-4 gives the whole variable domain DAGVTQSPTHLIKTRGQQVTLRCSPKSGHDTVSWYQQALGQGPQFIFQYYEEEERQRGNFPDRFSGHQFPNYSSELNVNALLLGDSALYLCASSYHPDRGSANEKLFFGSGTQLSVL.

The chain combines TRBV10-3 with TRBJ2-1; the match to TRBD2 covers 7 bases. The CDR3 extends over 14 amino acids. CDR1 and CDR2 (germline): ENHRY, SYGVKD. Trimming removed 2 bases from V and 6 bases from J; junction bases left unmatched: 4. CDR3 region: CAISEGLVGNEQFF. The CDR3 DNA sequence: TGTGCCATCAGTGAGGGACTAGTCGGCAATGAGCAGTTCTTC.

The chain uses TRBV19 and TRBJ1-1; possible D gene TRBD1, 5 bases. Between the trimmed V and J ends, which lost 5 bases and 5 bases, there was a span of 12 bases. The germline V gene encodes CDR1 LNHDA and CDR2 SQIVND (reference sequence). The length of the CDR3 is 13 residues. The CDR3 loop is CASSWQGNTEAFF. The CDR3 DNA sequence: TGTGCCAGTAGTTGGCAGGGCAATACTGAAGCTTTCTTT.

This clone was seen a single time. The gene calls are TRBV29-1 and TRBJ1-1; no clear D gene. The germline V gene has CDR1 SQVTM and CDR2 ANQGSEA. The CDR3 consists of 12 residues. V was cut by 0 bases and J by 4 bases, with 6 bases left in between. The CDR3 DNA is TGCAGCGTTGAAGATTCGGGCACTGAAGCTTTCTTT. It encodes CSVEDSGTEAFF.

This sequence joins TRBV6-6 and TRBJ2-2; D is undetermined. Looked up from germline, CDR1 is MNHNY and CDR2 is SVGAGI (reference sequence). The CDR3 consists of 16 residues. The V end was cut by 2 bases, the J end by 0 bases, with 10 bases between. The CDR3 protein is CASSYVYFTNTGELFF. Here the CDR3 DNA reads TGTGCCAGCAGTTACGTCTACTTCACGAACACCGGGGAGCTGTTTTTT.

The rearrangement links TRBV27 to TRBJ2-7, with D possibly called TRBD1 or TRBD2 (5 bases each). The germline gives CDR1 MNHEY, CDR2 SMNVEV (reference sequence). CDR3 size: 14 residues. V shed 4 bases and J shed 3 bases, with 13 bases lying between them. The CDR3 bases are TGTGCCAGCAGTTATGGGGGACCACTCTACGAGCAGTACTTC. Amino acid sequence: CASSYGGPLYEQYF.

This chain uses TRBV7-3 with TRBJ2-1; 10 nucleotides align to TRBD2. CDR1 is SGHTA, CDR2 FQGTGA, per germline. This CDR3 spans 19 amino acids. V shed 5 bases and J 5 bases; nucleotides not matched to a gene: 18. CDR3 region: CASSQRLAGEGLGDNEQFF. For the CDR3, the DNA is TGTGCCAGCAGCCAACGACTAGCGGGCGAGGGGTTGGGGGACAATGAGCAGTTCTTC.

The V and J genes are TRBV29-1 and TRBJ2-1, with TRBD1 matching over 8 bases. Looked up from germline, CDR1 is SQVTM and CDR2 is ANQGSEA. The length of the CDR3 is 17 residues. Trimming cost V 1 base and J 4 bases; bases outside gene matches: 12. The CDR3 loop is CSVEARTPGQVYNEQFF. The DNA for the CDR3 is TGCAGCGTTGAAGCAAGGACACCGGGACAGGTTTACAATGAGCAGTTCTTC.

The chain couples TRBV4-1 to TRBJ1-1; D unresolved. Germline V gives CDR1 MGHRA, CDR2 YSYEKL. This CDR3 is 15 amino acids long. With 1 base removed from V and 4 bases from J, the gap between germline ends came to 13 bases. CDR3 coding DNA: TGCGCCAGCAGCCAAGTGGGCCACCGGAGCACTGAAGCTTTCTTT. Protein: CASSQVGHRSTEAFF.

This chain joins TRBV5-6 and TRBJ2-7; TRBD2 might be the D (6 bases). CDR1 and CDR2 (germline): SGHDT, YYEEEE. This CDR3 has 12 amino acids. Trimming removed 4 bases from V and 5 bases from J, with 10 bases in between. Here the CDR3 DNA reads TGTGCCAGCAGCCCGGAGGGGAACGAGCAGTACTTC. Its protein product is CASSPEGNEQYF.

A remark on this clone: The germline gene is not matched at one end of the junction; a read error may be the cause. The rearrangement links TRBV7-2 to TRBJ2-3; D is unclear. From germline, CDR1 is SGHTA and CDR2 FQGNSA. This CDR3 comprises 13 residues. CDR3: CAGSLGSTDTQYF. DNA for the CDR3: TGTGCCGGCAGCTTAGGGAGCACAGATACGCAGTATTTT.

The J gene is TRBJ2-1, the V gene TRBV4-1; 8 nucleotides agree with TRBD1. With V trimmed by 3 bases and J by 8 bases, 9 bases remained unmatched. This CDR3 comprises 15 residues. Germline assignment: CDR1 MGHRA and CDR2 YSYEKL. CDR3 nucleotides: TGCGCCAGCAGCCATATTGGACAGGGAAGCGATGAGCAGTTCTTC. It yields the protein CASSHIGQGSDEQFF.

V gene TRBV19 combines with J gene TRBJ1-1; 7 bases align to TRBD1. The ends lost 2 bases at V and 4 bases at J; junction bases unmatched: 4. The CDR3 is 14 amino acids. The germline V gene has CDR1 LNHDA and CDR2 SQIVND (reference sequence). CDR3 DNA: TGTGCCAGTAGTATATACAGGGGTAGCACTGAAGCTTTCTTT. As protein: CASSIYRGSTEAFF.